One sample yielded the 23 T cell receptor beta chains listed below, sequenced in a study of blood T cell repertoires in COVID-19. Method: immunoSEQ multiplex PCR; TCRdb's copy keeps in-frame clones and lacks some. Here the sample spans around 100,000 clones, over 75% being singletons. Sequenced: peripheral blood. These receptors all stem from a human donor in a cohort sampled during active COVID-19.

This chain uses TRBV4-1 with TRBJ1-1, with D possibly matching TRBD1 (5 bases). V lost 0 bases, J lost 9 bases, and 11 bases lay in between. The CDR3 extends over 13 amino acids. CDR1 and CDR2 (germline): MGHRA, YSYEKL. For the CDR3, the DNA is TGCGCCAGCAGCCAAGATATAGGGACTCAAGCTTTCTTT. Translating it yields CASSQDIGTQAFF.

The chain carries TRBV14 and TRBJ2-5, with D maybe TRBD2 (6 bases). CDR1 and CDR2 (germline): SGHDN, FVKESK. Trimming took off 5 bases at V and 5 bases at J, with 18 bases between the two ends. The CDR3 totals 15 residues. The CDR3 DNA reads as TGTGCCAGCAGCACGAACTACGGGAGCAGCGAGACCCAGTACTTC. This sequence encodes CASSTNYGSSETQYF. Variable domain in full (rest from reference TRBV14 and TRBJ2-5): EAGVTQFPSHSVIEKGQTVTLRCDPISGHDNLYWYRRVMGKEIKFLLHFVKESKQDESGMPNNRFLAERTGGTYSTLKVQPAELEDSGVYFCASSTNYGSSETQYFGPGTRLLVL.

The gene calls are TRBV28 and TRBJ2-1, with 7 bases matching TRBD1. Germline values: CDR1 MDHEN, CDR2 SYDVKM. J gave up 8 bases and V 6 bases, and 10 bases lay outside the gene matches. The CDR3 loop spans 14 amino acids. The CDR3 DNA reads as TGTGCCAGCAGACCGACAGGGCTTGGGGATGAGCAGTTCTTC. Its translation: CASRPTGLGDEQFF.

The rearrangement links TRBV3-1 (or the pseudogene TRBV3-2) to TRBJ2-1; D is unresolved. V dropped 3 bases and J dropped 4 bases, with 7 bases sitting between them. Germline CDR1 and CDR2: LGHDT and YNNKEL (reference sequence). This CDR3 is 13 amino acids long. The CDR3 here is CASSHYEYNEQFF. The CDR3 DNA follows: TGTGCCAGCAGCCATTATGAGTACAATGAGCAGTTCTTC.

The chain links TRBV7-9 to TRBJ2-7, with a tentative D call TRBD2 (5 bases). With 2 bases removed from V and 7 bases from J, the gap between germline ends came to 9 bases. Germline values: CDR1 SEHNR, CDR2 FQNEAQ (reference sequence). This CDR3 spans 12 amino acids. CDR3 DNA sequence: TGTGCCAGCAGCTTATTCGGGGAGGAGCAGTACTTC. Translation gives CASSLFGEEQYF.

The table lists this clone with a count of one. The genes are TRBV2 and TRBJ2-1, with D uncertain. The CDR3 runs 15 residues. V was cut by 4 bases and J by 5 bases, with 15 bases left in between. Germline V gene lookup returns CDR1 SNHLY and CDR2 FYNNEI. In DNA, the CDR3 is TGTGCCAGCAGTGTGAGTGGGTTCGAGGACAATGAGCAGTTCTTC. Protein: CASSVSGFEDNEQFF.

The genes are TRBV4-2 and TRBJ1-1, with 12 bases aligning to TRBD1. The germline gives CDR1 LGHNA, CDR2 YNFKEQ. The V segment lost 1 base and the J segment 4 bases; nucleotides outside the gene matches: 4. This CDR3 is built from 16 residues. For the CDR3, the DNA is TGTGCCAGCAGCCAAGCGCCGGGACAGGGGGCCACTGAAGCTTTCTTT. As protein: CASSQAPGQGATEAFF.

J is TRBJ1-1 and V is TRBV12-3 or TRBV12-4, with a possible D match to TRBD1 (6 bases). V shed 8 bases and J shed 7 bases, with 11 bases lying between them. This CDR3 is built from 11 residues. CDR3 amino acids: CASAEGVEAFF. The CDR3 DNA is TGTGCCAGCGCCGAGGGGGTTGAAGCTTTCTTT.

The chain joins TRBV7-2 to TRBJ2-1; perhaps TRBD2 as D (6 bases). The germline V gene has CDR1 SGHTA and CDR2 FQGNSA. The CDR3 runs 17 residues. Trimming stripped 0 bases from V and 5 bases from J, with 17 bases between. The CDR3 coding sequence is TGTGCCAGCAGCTTAGCGCCGCGGGGCCGTTCCCACAATGAGCAGTTCTTC. Translation gives CASSLAPRGRSHNEQFF.

This rearrangement joins TRBV5-1 to TRBJ2-5; 8 bases agree with TRBD2. V shed 4 bases, J shed 5 bases, and the junction held 22 bases outside the gene matches. The length of the CDR3 is 19 residues. Germline V CDR1 and CDR2: SGHRS, YFSETQ. For the CDR3, the DNA is TGCGCCAGCAGCCCCTGGAGTGTTCTAGCGGGCACCCCGGAGGAGACCCAGTACTTC. It specifies CASSPWSVLAGTPEETQYF.

The rearrangement uses TRBV1 and TRBJ1-1; the table's D call, TRBD1, was not checked against the DNA. TRBV1 is marked as a pseudogene. The CDR3 sequence is 21 residues long. This CDR3 is CTSSHGGGRGRQLARVPEAFF. The DNA for the CDR3 is TGCACCAGCAGCCATGGGGGGGGCAGGGGGCGTCAGCTAGCTAGGGTACCTGAAGCTTTCTTT.

The chain carries TRBV5-1 and TRBJ1-4; weak D call: TRBD1 (6 bases). CDR3 size: 17 residues. V lost 0 bases and J 3 bases, leaving 15 bases between the germline ends. Per germline, CDR1 SGHRS and CDR2 YFSETQ. The DNA for the CDR3 is TGCGCCAGCAGCTTGGATGGGGGGGGCGCGGCTAATGAAAAACTGTTTTTT. Translating it yields CASSLDGGGAANEKLFF.

The rearrangement joins TRBV7-9 to TRBJ2-2; tentative D call: TRBD2 (6 bases). Germline CDR1 and CDR2: SEHNR and FQNEAQ (reference sequence). Deletions cut 6 bases from V and 5 bases from J, with 13 bases between. This CDR3 comprises 14 residues. The CDR3 DNA follows: TGTGCCAGCAGTACCGGGACTTTAACCGGGGAGCTGTTTTTT. This gives the protein CASSTGTLTGELFF.

The J gene is TRBJ2-1, the V gene TRBV4-2, with D possibly matching TRBD2 (6 bases). The CDR3 has 15 residues. In germline, CDR1 is LGHNA, CDR2 YNFKEQ. V was cut by 0 bases and J by 5 bases, with 11 bases left in between. CDR3 in amino acids: CASSQDGGLNNEQFF. DNA of the CDR3: TGTGCCAGCAGCCAAGATGGGGGACTCAACAATGAGCAGTTCTTC.

The J gene is TRBJ2-1, the V gene TRBV6-5, with 8 bases identical to TRBD1. The CDR3 runs 16 residues. The junction had 4 bases not matched to a gene; V was cut back by 1 base and J by 2 bases. The V gene's germline CDR1 is MNHEY and CDR2 SVGAGI. CDR3 nucleotide sequence: TGTGCCAGCAGTTACTTCGGACAGGGCCCCTACAATGAGCAGTTCTTC. Its translation is CASSYFGQGPYNEQFF.

The chain couples TRBV6-6 to TRBJ2-3, with D possibly TRBD2 on 5 matching bases. The CDR3 runs to 15 residues. CDR1 is MNHNY and CDR2 is SVGAGI in the germline V gene (reference sequence). V was pared by 7 bases and J by 6 bases, with 20 bases between. CDR3 loop: CASTLDYPGADTQYF. CDR3 in DNA: TGTGCCAGCACCCTCGACTACCCCGGTGCGGATACGCAGTATTTT.

This clone was detected only once. The V and J genes are TRBV4-1 and TRBJ1-5, with TRBD1 identical over 7 bases. Germline trimming cut 4 bases from V and 3 bases from J; bases unmatched to any gene: 12. Looked up from germline, CDR1 is MGHRA and CDR2 is YSYEKL. The CDR3 spans 17 residues. CDR3 residues: CASSPLGGGAANQPQHF. The CDR3 DNA reads TGCGCCAGCAGCCCCCTCGGAGGGGGCGCGGCCAATCAGCCCCAGCATTTT.

This clone appeared once. The chain is built from TRBV30 and TRBJ2-7; TRBD1 matches 7 bases. J was trimmed by 6 bases and V by 0 bases; bases with no gene match: 5. Per germline, CDR1 GTSNPN and CDR2 SVGIG (reference sequence). The CDR3 has 13 residues. The CDR3 sequence: CAWSVVQGSEQYF. Written as DNA, the CDR3 is TGTGCCTGGAGTGTAGTACAGGGGAGCGAGCAGTACTTC.

This chain links TRBV9 with TRBJ2-2, with TRBD1 as a possible D gene (6 bases). CDR1 and CDR2 (germline): SGDLS, YYNGEE. Deletions cut 3 bases from V and 2 bases from J, with 14 bases between. This CDR3 contains 16 residues. This CDR3 is CASSARGQINTGELFF. DNA for the CDR3: TGTGCCAGCAGCGCCAGAGGACAGATCAACACCGGGGAGCTGTTTTTT.

This clone was detected only once. This chain joins TRBV19 and TRBJ2-7; 8 bases align to TRBD2. The V and J ends lost 3 bases and 0 bases, in that order; junction bases with no gene match: 1. The CDR3 runs 14 residues. Germline V gene lookup returns CDR1 LNHDA and CDR2 SQIVND (reference sequence). CDR3 residues: CASSITSGSYEQYF. Here the CDR3 DNA reads TGTGCCAGTAGTATTACTAGCGGCTCCTACGAGCAGTACTTC.

The rearrangement links TRBV5-1 to TRBJ1-1; D unclear. V gave up 0 bases and J gave up 4 bases, with 7 bases separating them. The CDR3 contains 13 residues. Germline values: CDR1 SGHRS, CDR2 YFSETQ. CDR3 DNA: TGCGCCAGCAGCTTGGACGGGGTCACTGAAGCTTTCTTT. It is translated as CASSLDGVTEAFF.

This chain joins TRBV7-3 and TRBJ2-6; D possibly corresponds to TRBD2 (5 bases). Trimming cost V 3 bases and J 2 bases, with 8 bases left between them. This CDR3 has 15 amino acids. Germline CDR1 SGHTA, CDR2 FQGTGA. CDR3 sequence (DNA): TGTGCCAGCAGCTTTTGGACTCCTGGGGCCAACGTCCTGACTTTC. This sequence encodes CASSFWTPGANVLTF. Looking up the rest from reference TRBV7-3 and TRBJ2-6 gives the full variable domain: GAGVSQTPSNKVTEKGKYVELRCDPISGHTALYWYRQSLGQGPEFLIYFQGTGAADDSGLPNDRFFAVRPEGSVSTLKIQRTERGDSAVYLCASSFWTPGANVLTFGAGSRLTVL.

The V gene is TRBV4-3, the J gene TRBJ2-3, with 9 bases that match TRBD1. The trim removed 4 bases at V and 5 bases at J, leaving 7 bases unmatched. The CDR3 sequence is 15 residues long. CDR1 and CDR2 from the germline V gene are LGHNA and YSLEER. The chain's CDR3 is CASSPWTGARDTQYF. CDR3 in DNA: TGCGCCAGCAGCCCCTGGACAGGGGCCCGAGATACGCAGTATTTT.